These 16 T cell receptor beta chains came from one sample sequenced in a study of spatial heterogeneity in lung cancer. The time point here: sample taken at primary tumor resection. TCRdb recomputed calls from the 5' RACE reads with MiXCR, one row per CDR3 protein. This table has more than 80,000 distinct CDR3 sequences, about an eighth appearing once. Sequences were derived from PBMCs, sampled at surgery. Every receptor here comes from a male donor with early-stage non-small cell lung cancer.

There are many counts of this clonotype. J is TRBJ1-5 and V is TRBV20-1; D uncertain. CDR1 and CDR2 (germline): DFQATT, SNEGSKA (reference sequence). V lost 5 bases and J 7 bases, leaving 12 bases between the germline ends. There are 12 residues in the CDR3. The CDR3 nucleotides are TGCAGTGCTTCCCGCTGGGGACAGCCCCAGCATTTT. Its protein product is CSASRWGQPQHF.

A few counts support this clonotype. The rearrangement uses TRBV14 and TRBJ2-4; the D gene is possibly TRBD2 (7 bases). Between the trimmed V and J ends, which lost 4 bases and 9 bases, there was a span of 16 bases. Germline assignment: CDR1 SGHDN and CDR2 FVKESK. CDR3 length: 14 residues. The CDR3 DNA sequence: TGTGCCAGCAGCCCTAAAGGGGGGGCCTTCATTCAGTACTTC. Its translation is CASSPKGGAFIQYF.

A note on this clonotype: One end of the junction varies from germline; a read error may be responsible. This chain joins TRBV7-9 and TRBJ2-5; D possibly corresponds to TRBD1 (5 bases). Germline CDR1 SEHNR, CDR2 FQNEAQ (reference sequence). CDR3 length: 14 residues. CDR3 DNA: TGTGCCAGCAGCCACAGTGGGGCGAAGGAGACCCAGCACTTC. Amino acids: CASSHSGAKETQHF.

This clonotype was counted at least ten times. The chain carries TRBV29-1 and TRBJ2-2; perhaps TRBD2 as D (5 bases). This CDR3 contains 14 residues. The germline CDR1 and CDR2 sequences are SQVTM and ANQGSEA. V was cut by 0 bases and J by 6 bases, with 11 bases left in between. CDR3 sequence reads: CSVEDAREPGELFF. DNA for the CDR3: TGCAGCGTTGAAGATGCGAGGGAACCCGGGGAGCTGTTTTTT.

The J gene is TRBJ2-1, the V gene TRBV7-2; 14 nucleotides line up with TRBD2. The CDR3 loop spans 16 amino acids. Losses at the gene ends were 5 bases for V and 12 bases for J; bases not matched to a gene: 12. From germline, CDR1 is SGHTA and CDR2 FQGNSA. CDR3 loop: CASSPQGTSGSLRQFF. For the CDR3, the DNA is TGTGCCAGCAGCCCCCAAGGGACTAGCGGGAGTTTAAGGCAGTTCTTC.

In its sample, this clonotype was seen a few times. The J gene is TRBJ2-2, the V gene TRBV15, with D unresolved. The V and J ends lost 5 bases and 6 bases respectively, with 13 bases between them. The CDR3 has 14 residues. Germline V gene sequence: CDR1 LNHNV, CDR2 YYDKDF (reference sequence). CDR3 region: CATSRPRVAGELFF. In nucleotides, the CDR3 is TGTGCCACCAGCCGACCTCGCGTTGCCGGGGAGCTGTTTTTT.

This chain links TRBV27 with TRBJ1-6, with 9 bases lining up with TRBD1. From germline, CDR1 is MNHEY and CDR2 SMNVEV (reference sequence). The ends lost 10 bases at V and 5 bases at J; junction bases unmatched: 9. The length of the CDR3 is 15 residues. The CDR3 sequence is CATCRRTGDNSPLHF. As DNA, the CDR3 is TGTGCCACCTGTCGCCGGACAGGGGATAATTCACCCCTCCACTTT.

This clonotype was recorded a few times. The chain carries TRBV10-3 and TRBJ2-5, with 9 bases fitting TRBD1. The germline CDR1 and CDR2 sequences are ENHRY and SYGVKD. The junction had 11 bases not matched to a gene; V was cut back by 6 bases and J by 9 bases. The CDR3 contains 14 residues. CDR3 in DNA: TGTGCCATCAGCCACCGGACAGGGGAAAGGTCCCAGTACTTC. As protein: CAISHRTGERSQYF.

In its sample, this clonotype was seen many times. The chain links TRBV6-2 or TRBV6-3 to TRBJ2-3; D remains ambiguous. The CDR3 is 13 amino acids. Germline lookup yields CDR1 MNHEY and CDR2 SVGEGT. The V and J ends lost 2 bases and 0 bases respectively, with 3 bases between them. CDR3 sequence (DNA): TGTGCCAGCAGTTACCGCAGCACAGATACGCAGTATTTT. Translation gives CASSYRSTDTQYF.

This clonotype was detected a few times. The chain links TRBV7-2 to TRBJ1-5; D ambiguous. The CDR3 runs 13 residues. The germline V and J ends were trimmed by 5 bases and 4 bases, with 9 bases remaining between them. Looked up from germline, CDR1 is SGHTA and CDR2 is FQGNSA. In nucleotides, the CDR3 is TGTGCCAGCAGCCCGACTATTAATCAGCCCCAGCATTTT. Its protein is CASSPTINQPQHF.

V gene TRBV7-2 combines with J gene TRBJ2-6; 10 positions agree with TRBD1. Germline V CDR1 and CDR2: SGHTA, FQGNSA. The CDR3 runs 18 residues. The V segment lost 5 bases and the J segment 0 bases; nucleotides outside the gene matches: 7. The CDR3 is CASSRGTGANSGANVLTF. The CDR3 DNA sequence: TGTGCCAGCAGCCGAGGGACAGGGGCTAACTCTGGGGCCAACGTCCTGACTTTC. The whole variable domain, filled in from reference TRBV7-2 and TRBJ2-6, reads GAGVSQSPSNKVTEKGKDVELRCDPISGHTALYWYRQSLGQGLEFLIYFQGNSAPDKSGLPSDRFSAERTGGSVSTLTIQRTQQEDSAVYLCASSRGTGANSGANVLTFGAGSRLTVL.

This clonotype appeared a few times. The chain employs TRBV28 and TRBJ2-7; D gene ambiguous. V lost 0 bases, J lost 7 bases, and 13 bases lay in between. Germline lookup yields CDR1 MDHEN and CDR2 SYDVKM. The CDR3 spans 14 residues. In nucleotides, the CDR3 is TGTGCCAGCAGTTTATGGACCCACCCTGGGGAGCAGTACTTC. This translates into CASSLWTHPGEQYF. Drawing the rest from reference TRBV28 and TRBJ2-7, the complete variable domain is DVKVTQSSRYLVKRTGEKVFLECVQDMDHENMFWYRQDPGLGLRLIYFSYDVKMKEKGDIPEGYSVSREKKERFSLILESASTNQTSMYLCASSLWTHPGEQYFGPGTRLTVT.

The rearrangement links TRBV7-2 to TRBJ2-5, with TRBD1 as a possible D gene (6 bases). This CDR3 contains 16 residues. Trimming stripped 5 bases from V and 7 bases from J, with 23 bases between. Germline values: CDR1 SGHTA, CDR2 FQGNSA. The DNA of the CDR3 is TGTGCCAGCAGCGGCAGACAGGTGTCGGTTCCAGGGACCCAGTACTTC. It yields the protein CASSGRQVSVPGTQYF.

This clonotype was counted many times. This chain joins TRBV7-9 and TRBJ2-1; D may be TRBD2 (6 bases). Trimming stripped 6 bases from V and 0 bases from J, with 9 bases between. Looked up from germline, CDR1 is SEHNR and CDR2 is FQNEAQ (reference sequence). The CDR3 has 14 amino acids. The CDR3 DNA sequence: TGTGCCAGCAGACCTAGCGCCTCCTACAATGAGCAGTTCTTC. It is translated as CASRPSASYNEQFF.

In its sample, this clonotype was seen a few times. The rearrangement links TRBV6-1 to TRBJ1-1, with D tentatively TRBD1 (6 bases). V lost 6 bases to trimming and J lost 3 bases, with 14 bases between them. The CDR3 length is 14 residues. From germline, CDR1 is MNHNS and CDR2 SASEGT. The CDR3 DNA follows: TGTGCCAGCAGAGTAACAGGGAGGGACACTGAAGCTTTCTTT. It specifies CASRVTGRDTEAFF.

V and J are TRBV18 and TRBJ1-5; a possible D gene is TRBD1 (6 bases). CDR1 KGHSH and CDR2 LQKENI come from the germline V gene. The CDR3 spans 16 residues. V lost 2 bases and J lost 2, with 13 bases in between. The CDR3: CASSPTGTGGNQPQHF. Written as DNA, the CDR3 is TGTGCCAGCTCACCAACAGGGACGGGGGGCAATCAGCCCCAGCATTTT. Complete variable domain (other parts from reference TRBV18 and TRBJ1-5): NAGVMQNPRHLVRRRGQEARLRCSPMKGHSHVYWYRQLPEEGLKFMVYLQKENIIDESGMPKERFSAEFPKEGPSILRIQQVVRGDSAAYFCASSPTGTGGNQPQHFGDGTRLSIL.